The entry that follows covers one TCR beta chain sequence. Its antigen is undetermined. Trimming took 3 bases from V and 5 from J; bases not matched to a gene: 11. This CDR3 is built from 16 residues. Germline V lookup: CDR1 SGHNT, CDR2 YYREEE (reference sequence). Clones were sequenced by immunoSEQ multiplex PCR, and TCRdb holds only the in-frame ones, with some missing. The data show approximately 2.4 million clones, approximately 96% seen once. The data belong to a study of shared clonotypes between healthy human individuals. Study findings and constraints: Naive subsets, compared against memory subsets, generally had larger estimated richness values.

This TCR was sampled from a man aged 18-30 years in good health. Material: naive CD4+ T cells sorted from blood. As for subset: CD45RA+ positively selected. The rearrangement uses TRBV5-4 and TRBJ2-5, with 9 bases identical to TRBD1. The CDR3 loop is CASSSTTGGIWETQYF. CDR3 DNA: TGTGCCAGCAGCTCCACGACAGGGGGGATTTGGGAGACCCAGTACTTC.